A selection of T cell receptor beta chains follows, all from one sample in a study of shared clonotypes between healthy human individuals. The protocol was immunoSEQ multiplex PCR, while the TCRdb copy is restricted to in-frame clones and leaves out a portion. The sample includes around 2.1 million clones, approximately 94% of them seen just once. The specimen was naive CD8+ T cells from PBMCs. These receptors were collected from a man aged 18 to 29 in good health. Some clones in this sample may be carry-over from other donors' samples. CDR3s include the opening cysteine and the closing phenylalanine or tryptophan. D genes are given only for firm matches. Clone size is shown for a subset of rows, as once, few, many or a class of expanded clone.

j_call d_call v_call clone_size cdr3_aa cdr3_nt
TRBJ1-1 TRBD1 TRBV4-3 NA CASSQGLRGVRNTEAFF TGCGCCAGCAGCCAAGGCCTCAGGGGGGTAAGGAACACTGAAGCTTTCTTT
TRBJ2-7 TRBD1 TRBV7-6 NA CASSTRTGDYEQYF TGTGCCAGCAGCACAAGGACAGGGGACTACGAGCAGTACTTC
TRBJ1-1 NA TRBV30 NA CAWGAADTEAFF TGTGCCTGGGGGGCAGCGGACACTGAAGCTTTCTTT
TRBJ2-7 NA TRBV7-9 NA CASSNGPYEQYF TGTGCCAGCAGTAACGGGCCGTACGAGCAGTACTTC
TRBJ2-1 NA TRBV10-3 NA CASSDGDEQFF TGTGCCAGCAGTGACGGTGATGAGCAGTTCTTC
TRBJ2-7 TRBD2 TRBV5-1 NA CASRPGLASSYEQYF TGCGCCAGCAGACCAGGACTAGCTTCCTCCTACGAGCAGTACTTC
TRBJ2-7 NA TRBV19 once CASSMGDGTYEQYF TGTGCCAGTAGTATGGGGGACGGCACCTACGAGCAGTACTTC
TRBJ2-4 NA TRBV19 NA CASGQLVAKNIQYF TGTGCCAGCGGACAACTCGTAGCCAAAAACATTCAGTACTTC
TRBJ2-2 NA TRBV7-3 NA CASSFVANTGELFF TGTGCCAGCAGCTTTGTCGCGAACACCGGGGAGCTGTTTTTT
TRBJ2-1 TRBD2 TRBV29-1 once CTTHSASGHNEQFF TGCACCACTCATTCGGCTAGCGGCCACAATGAGCAGTTCTTC
TRBJ2-3 TRBD2 TRBV4-3 NA CASSRGLAGLLYSTDTQYF TGCGCCAGCAGCAGGGGACTAGCGGGACTTCTGTATAGCACAGATACGCAGTATTTT
TRBJ2-7 TRBD1 TRBV6-1 NA CASSGRTGESYEQYF TGTGCCAGCAGTGGGCGGACAGGGGAATCCTACGAGCAGTACTTC
TRBJ1-2 NA TRBV4-1 NA CASSQGFGTPNYGYTF TGCGCCAGCAGCCAAGGCTTTGGGACACCTAACTATGGCTACACCTTC
TRBJ2-1 NA TRBV5-6 NA CASSLPLEDGEQFF TGTGCCAGCAGCCTCCCATTGGAAGACGGTGAGCAGTTCTTC
TRBJ1-2 NA TRBV5-6 once CASSFSDYGYTF TGTGCCAGCAGCTTTTCGGACTATGGCTACACCTTC
TRBJ2-2 NA TRBV19 NA CASSSRNTGELFF TGTGCCAGTAGCTCTCGGAACACCGGGGAGCTGTTTTTT
TRBJ2-2 TRBD2 TRBV10-3 NA CAISESSRGSGFGELFF TGTGCCATCAGTGAGTCGTCCCGCGGGAGCGGTTTCGGGGAGCTGTTTTTT
TRBJ2-2 TRBD1 TRBV7-3 NA CASSSFEGGSNTGELFF TGTGCCAGCAGCTCTTTCGAAGGGGGCAGTAACACCGGGGAGCTGTTTTTT
TRBJ2-7 TRBD2 TRBV5-8 NA CASSLAGTRSYEQYF TGTGCCAGCAGCTTGGCGGGGACTAGATCCTACGAGCAGTACTTC
TRBJ2-7 TRBD2 TRBV7-3 NA CASSLIRRASGRDEQYF TGTGCCAGCAGCTTAATTCGCAGGGCTAGCGGGAGGGACGAGCAGTACTTC
TRBJ2-7 NA TRBV27 NA CASSSGRSYEQYF TGTGCCAGCAGTTCAGGGCGCTCCTACGAGCAGTACTTC
TRBJ2-2 NA TRBV28 NA CASSLRIGGHLGRGTGELFF TGTGCCAGCAGTTTAAGAATAGGGGGACACCTCGGCCGAGGCACCGGGGAGCTGTTTTTT